A selection of T cell receptor beta chains follows, all from one sample in a study of T-cell memory formation after mild COVID-19. One entry per CDR3 protein results from TCRdb running MiXCR on the 5' RACE reads. The data contain 140,000 to 150,000 distinct CDR3 sequences, approximately 25% of them singletons. Sequencing input: PBMCs or a T cell subset sorted from them (not recorded which). The receptors were sampled from an adult woman who had mild COVID-19 (a few samples of this study predate the infection). Cell type and time point are not known. Both conserved end residues are part of each CDR3. Fields, in order: J gene, D gene, V gene, CDR3 protein. A D gene is named only where the DNA matches it firmly.

J gene: TRBJ2-5; D gene: TRBD1; V gene: TRBV6-2/TRBV6-3; CDR3 protein: CASNKDRVETQYF
J gene: TRBJ2-3; D gene: -; V gene: TRBV7-2; CDR3 protein: CASSLADSLTSTDTQYF
J gene: TRBJ1-1; D gene: -; V gene: TRBV9; CDR3 protein: CASSVEGNGMNTEAFF
J gene: TRBJ2-1; D gene: -; V gene: TRBV15; CDR3 protein: CATSNDPTVYNEQFF
J gene: TRBJ2-5; D gene: TRBD2; V gene: TRBV5-1; CDR3 protein: CASSKKAGGRDSQETQYF
J gene: TRBJ2-7; D gene: TRBD1; V gene: TRBV30; CDR3 protein: CAWSEGQGGYEQYF
J gene: TRBJ1-5; D gene: -; V gene: TRBV7-9; CDR3 protein: CASSATGLREHF
J gene: TRBJ2-1; D gene: -; V gene: TRBV27; CDR3 protein: CASSFKVVPHRDLFF
J gene: TRBJ2-5; D gene: TRBD2; V gene: TRBV11-2; CDR3 protein: CASSFRPAGGEETQYF
J gene: TRBJ1-1; D gene: -; V gene: TRBV25-1; CDR3 protein: CASSESSREPFMNTEAFF
J gene: TRBJ2-1; D gene: -; V gene: TRBV18; CDR3 protein: CASSPRLDSRNPYNEQFF
J gene: TRBJ1-2; D gene: -; V gene: TRBV19; CDR3 protein: CASSITAGLNYGYTF
J gene: TRBJ2-1; D gene: TRBD2; V gene: TRBV4-2; CDR3 protein: CASSQGYASGNFNEQFF
J gene: TRBJ2-4; D gene: TRBD2; V gene: TRBV3-1; CDR3 protein: CASRESGSGSAKNIQYF
J gene: TRBJ2-3; D gene: -; V gene: TRBV2; CDR3 protein: CASSETSTSTDTQYF
J gene: TRBJ2-5; D gene: -; V gene: TRBV15; CDR3 protein: CATSGGTEETQYF
J gene: TRBJ2-7; D gene: -; V gene: TRBV11-3; CDR3 protein: CASSLTEGSVEQYF
J gene: TRBJ2-7; D gene: -; V gene: TRBV12-3/TRBV12-4; CDR3 protein: CASSFRTDSSYEQYF
J gene: TRBJ1-1; D gene: -; V gene: TRBV27; CDR3 protein: CASRVGKNTEAFF
J gene: TRBJ1-1; D gene: -; V gene: TRBV7-8; CDR3 protein: CASSLGWVGGTEAFF
J gene: TRBJ2-5; D gene: TRBD2; V gene: TRBV9; CDR3 protein: CASSVAPGTSGGLPDETQYF
J gene: TRBJ2-1; D gene: -; V gene: TRBV2; CDR3 protein: CASSAKDFYNEQFF
J gene: TRBJ2-1; D gene: TRBD2; V gene: TRBV4-2; CDR3 protein: CASSQDPGLAYNEQFF
J gene: TRBJ1-5; D gene: -; V gene: TRBV4-1; CDR3 protein: CASSQEGLEQPQHF
J gene: TRBJ2-5; D gene: -; V gene: TRBV29-1; CDR3 protein: CSVAVHSETQYF
J gene: TRBJ2-7; D gene: -; V gene: TRBV7-2; CDR3 protein: CATGFGYEQYF
J gene: TRBJ2-5; D gene: TRBD2; V gene: TRBV10-3; CDR3 protein: CAISESTSGTKTQYF
J gene: TRBJ1-5; D gene: -; V gene: TRBV7-8; CDR3 protein: CASSPEGMEPQHF
J gene: TRBJ2-7; D gene: -; V gene: TRBV7-9; CDR3 protein: CASSFAVSEQYF
J gene: TRBJ2-1; D gene: TRBD2; V gene: TRBV2; CDR3 protein: CASSEGASPGGEQFF
J gene: TRBJ2-1; D gene: TRBD2; V gene: TRBV24-1; CDR3 protein: CATSGRLAGRGHEQFF
J gene: TRBJ2-5; D gene: -; V gene: TRBV19; CDR3 protein: CASSTGHSQETQYF
J gene: TRBJ2-1; D gene: -; V gene: TRBV6-2/TRBV6-3; CDR3 protein: CASSYSSNNEQFF
J gene: TRBJ2-6; D gene: -; V gene: TRBV24-1; CDR3 protein: CATSDFGPLSF
J gene: TRBJ2-1; D gene: -; V gene: TRBV6-2/TRBV6-3; CDR3 protein: CASSPRGWGHSNEQFF
J gene: TRBJ1-1; D gene: -; V gene: TRBV7-9; CDR3 protein: CASSLMTEAFF
J gene: TRBJ1-4; D gene: -; V gene: TRBV7-2; CDR3 protein: CASGGGTVATNEKLFF
J gene: TRBJ1-1; D gene: -; V gene: TRBV12-3/TRBV12-4; CDR3 protein: CASSFWQATEAFF
J gene: TRBJ1-4; D gene: -; V gene: TRBV7-8; CDR3 protein: CASSLGYLKYF
J gene: TRBJ1-6; D gene: TRBD1; V gene: TRBV7-9; CDR3 protein: CASSSDRAVYNSPLHF
J gene: TRBJ1-1; D gene: -; V gene: TRBV5-4; CDR3 protein: CASSLAQRLNTEAFF
J gene: TRBJ2-3; D gene: -; V gene: TRBV4-1; CDR3 protein: CASSGAVSYDTDTQYF
J gene: TRBJ2-5; D gene: TRBD2; V gene: TRBV5-1; CDR3 protein: CASSFRDYRQETQYF
J gene: TRBJ2-7; D gene: TRBD2; V gene: TRBV5-4; CDR3 protein: CASSPRTSVEQYF
J gene: TRBJ1-2; D gene: -; V gene: TRBV5-1; CDR3 protein: CASSLPSGNGYTF
J gene: TRBJ1-5; D gene: -; V gene: TRBV29-1; CDR3 protein: CSVGPGSNQPQHF
J gene: TRBJ1-1; D gene: -; V gene: TRBV2; CDR3 protein: CASSDPGKGNTEAFF
J gene: TRBJ2-1; D gene: TRBD2; V gene: TRBV7-9; CDR3 protein: CASSSDLAGGSYNEQFF
J gene: TRBJ2-3; D gene: TRBD1; V gene: TRBV9; CDR3 protein: CASSVLPGQGPDTQYF
J gene: TRBJ2-1; D gene: -; V gene: TRBV25-1; CDR3 protein: CASSEYVHEQFF
J gene: TRBJ2-6; D gene: -; V gene: TRBV29-1; CDR3 protein: CSALTATLRSGANVLTF
J gene: TRBJ2-6; D gene: TRBD1; V gene: TRBV7-8; CDR3 protein: CASSLPGQVFSGANVLTF
J gene: TRBJ2-7; D gene: -; V gene: TRBV4-1; CDR3 protein: CASSQDAPGPSYEQYF
J gene: TRBJ1-2; D gene: -; V gene: TRBV6-5; CDR3 protein: CASSRGFNYGYTF
J gene: TRBJ2-2; D gene: -; V gene: TRBV12-3/TRBV12-4; CDR3 protein: CASTQGTGELFF
J gene: TRBJ2-1; D gene: -; V gene: TRBV29-1; CDR3 protein: CSVEDWGDPNYNEQFF
J gene: TRBJ1-2; D gene: -; V gene: TRBV28; CDR3 protein: CASSPRGAGSHGYTF